This TCR beta chain originates from a study of vaccination effects on CD4 cells after COVID-19. Overall study context: After the second dose, samples were taken at median day 72.

About this clone: Its antigen is still unknown.

Produced via immunoSEQ multiplex PCR; TCRdb's table is partial and in-frame only. In the table there are approximately 61,000 clones, around 84% of which are singletons. Having been cultured for 10 days, the cells underwent CD4+ T cell isolation. Of the BNT162b2 and mRNA-1273 vaccines, participants received two doses of one or the other. Fresh IL-2-containing medium replaced half the medium on days 3 and 7. Germline CDR1 and CDR2: SEHNR and FQNEAQ (reference sequence). V lost 6 bases, J lost 5 bases, and 10 bases lay in between. The CDR3 covers 13 residues. Specimen: CD4+ T cells from PBMCs cultured without peptide, collected after COVID-19 vaccination. The J gene is TRBJ1-4, the V gene TRBV7-9; D uncertain. This sequence was found in a human donor who received a COVID-19 vaccine. The CDR3 is CASRRGGNEKLFF. CDR3 DNA: TGTGCCAGCAGGCGAGGAGGAAATGAAAAACTGTTTTTT.